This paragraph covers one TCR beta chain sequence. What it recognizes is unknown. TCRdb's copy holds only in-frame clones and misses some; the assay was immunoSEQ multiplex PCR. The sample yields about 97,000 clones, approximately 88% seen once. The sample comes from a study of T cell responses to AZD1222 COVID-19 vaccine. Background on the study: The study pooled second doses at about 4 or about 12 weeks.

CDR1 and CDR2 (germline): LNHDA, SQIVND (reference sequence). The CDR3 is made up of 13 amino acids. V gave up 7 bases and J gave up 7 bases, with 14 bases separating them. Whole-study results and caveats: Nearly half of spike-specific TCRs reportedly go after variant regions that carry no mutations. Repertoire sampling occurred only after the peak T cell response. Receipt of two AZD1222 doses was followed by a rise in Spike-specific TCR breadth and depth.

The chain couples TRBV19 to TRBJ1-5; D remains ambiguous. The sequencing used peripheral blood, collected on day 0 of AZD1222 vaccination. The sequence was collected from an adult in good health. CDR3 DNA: TGTGCCAGTAACCGGGGTTCAGGCCAGCCCCAGCATTTT. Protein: CASNRGSGQPQHF.